This T cell receptor (beta chain) was obtained from a study of blood T cell repertoires in COVID-19. Study-wide context: The analysed material was cDNA or gDNA that came from T cells, B-cell-depleted T cells, or PBMCs.

Followed over time, Seattle patients had been enrolled while infection was active. In the original workflow: Reference gene primers were amplified, and this amplification served to estimate nucleated cell counts. Sequencing was performed with immunoSEQ multiplex PCR; in TCRdb, only in-frame clones are kept and a portion is missing. The DNA gave D and trimming, while V, J and clone size come from that table. The sample records roughly 230,000 clones, nearly 95% being singletons. Trimming took 10 bases from V and 0 from J; bases not matched to a gene: 4. CDR1 and CDR2 (germline): ENHRY, SYGVKD. This CDR3 is 13 amino acids long.

Sequenced input: peripheral blood. V gene TRBV10-3 combines with J gene TRBJ2-5; 8 nucleotides match TRBD1. The TCR sequence derives from a man aged 30-40 years with COVID-19, enrolled during active disease. The CDR3 coding sequence is TGTGCCACCCTGGACAGGGACCAAGAGACCCAGTACTTC. Residues: CATLDRDQETQYF.